The 10 T cell receptor beta chains below were found in one sample sequenced in a study of T-cell reconstitution after alpha-beta-depleted transplantation in children. Preparation of the TCRbeta library used unique molecular identifiers. TCRdb re-derived calls from the PCR reads in MiXCR, one entry per CDR3 protein. The sample holds roughly 250,000 distinct CDR3 sequences, approximately 8.9% seen once. The source material was PBMCs, mostly from graft donor cells, sampled 180 days after TCRalphabeta/CD19-depleted stem cell transplant. All receptors derive from a male patient younger than 18 who had a stem cell transplant for acute lymphoblastic leukemia, so the T cells may come from the graft donor.

This clonotype was seen many times. The rearrangement uses TRBV7-3 and TRBJ2-2, with 7 nucleotides matching TRBD2. Germline assignment: CDR1 SGHTA and CDR2 FQGTGA. Trimming took 10 bases from V and 1 from J; bases not matched to a gene: 12. This CDR3 is 16 amino acids long. The CDR3 DNA reads as TGTGCCACCGCGACGGGCGGGGGAAAGAACACCGGGGAGCTGTTTTTT. Its translation is CATATGGGKNTGELFF. The variable domain in full, completed from reference TRBV7-3 and TRBJ2-2, reads GAGVSQTPSNKVTEKGKYVELRCDPISGHTALYWYRQSLGQGPEFLIYFQGTGAADDSGLPNDRFFAVRPEGSVSTLKIQRTERGDSAVYLCATATGGGKNTGELFFGEGSRLTVL.

Ten or more counts support this clonotype. The chain employs TRBV10-3 and TRBJ2-2; maybe TRBD1 (6 bases). CDR3 length: 13 residues. V lost 9 bases and J lost 7, with 15 bases in between. Germline-derived CDR1 and CDR2 are ENHRY and SYGVKD. CDR3 nucleotides: TGTGCCATTTCAACAGGGACGAGCGGGGAGCTGTTTTTT. Encoded protein: CAISTGTSGELFF.

This clonotype was recorded at least ten times. The CDR3 loop reads CASSLTGGGTQYF. CDR3 coding DNA: TGTGCCAGCAGTTTGACCGGGGGCGGGACCCAGTACTTC. J is TRBJ2-5 and V is TRBV12-3 or TRBV12-4; D assignment may be TRBD1 or TRBD2 (6 bases each). Trimming removed 3 bases at V and 7 bases at J, with 12 bases between. The CDR3 contains 13 residues.

In this sample, this clonotype turned up many times. The chain is built from TRBV28 and TRBJ1-5, with D hard to call. V lost 9 bases and J lost 4, with 10 bases in between. The germline V gene has CDR1 MDHEN and CDR2 SYDVKM. The CDR3 contains 12 residues. The CDR3 nucleotides are TGTGCCAGTCGGGAGGGTAATCAGCCCCAGCATTTT. Protein product: CASREGNQPQHF.

This clonotype came up many times. V usage is TRBV3-1 and J usage is TRBJ1-1; D perhaps matches TRBD1 (5 bases). Trimming stripped 2 bases from V and 4 bases from J, with 11 bases between. CDR1 LGHDT and CDR2 YNNKEL come from the germline V gene (reference sequence). The CDR3 length is 14 residues. The CDR3 DNA sequence: TGTGCCAGCAGCCAACTGGGGGTGAGCACTGAAGCTTTCTTT. It codes for CASSQLGVSTEAFF.

The table lists this clonotype with many counts. The V call is TRBV29-1, the J call TRBJ2-5; D is unclear. The CDR3 runs 12 residues. V was clipped by 7 bases and J by 3 bases, with 12 bases between them. Germline V gives CDR1 SQVTM, CDR2 ANQGSEA. CDR3 protein: CSALRGKETQYF. CDR3 in DNA: TGCAGCGCCCTTCGAGGAAAAGAGACCCAGTACTTC.

This clonotype was seen at least ten times. The chain combines TRBV28 with TRBJ1-1; no definite D call. The V end was cut by 2 bases, the J end by 2 bases, with 9 bases between. CDR1 MDHEN and CDR2 SYDVKM come from the germline V gene. The CDR3 runs 14 residues. This CDR3 is CASSLLGSNTEAFF. CDR3 DNA sequence: TGTGCCAGCAGTTTACTAGGATCAAACACTGAAGCTTTCTTT.

This clonotype was seen many times. The J gene is TRBJ1-3, the V gene TRBV18, with a tentative D call TRBD1 (6 bases). Germline V gene lookup returns CDR1 KGHSH and CDR2 LQKENI. Trimming pared 3 bases from V and 0 bases from J, leaving 21 bases between. The CDR3 runs to 19 residues. CDR3 nucleotide sequence: TGTGCCAGCTCACCCGGCCTCAGGACAGAACAATGCTCTGGAAACACCATATATTTT. This encodes CASSPGLRTEQCSGNTIYF.

The table lists this clonotype with many counts. The chain recombines TRBV24-1 with TRBJ2-5; the D is unclear. Germline CDR1 is KGHDR and CDR2 is SFDVKD. V gave up 5 bases and J gave up 1 base, with 7 bases separating them. The CDR3 runs 13 residues. The CDR3 region is CATSGRVQETQYF. The DNA of the CDR3 is TGTGCCACCAGTGGACGAGTCCAAGAGACCCAGTACTTC.

This clonotype was detected ten times or more. This rearrangement joins TRBV6-8 to TRBJ2-3; TRBD2 matches at 7 bases. The CDR3 length is 15 residues. J gave up 5 bases and V 6 bases, and 11 bases lay outside the gene matches. CDR1 is MNHGY, CDR2 SAAAGT, per germline. CDR3 DNA: TGTGCCAGCAGGTCCTTTGGCGGGGGAGGAGATACGCAGTATTTT. Translated: CASRSFGGGGDTQYF.